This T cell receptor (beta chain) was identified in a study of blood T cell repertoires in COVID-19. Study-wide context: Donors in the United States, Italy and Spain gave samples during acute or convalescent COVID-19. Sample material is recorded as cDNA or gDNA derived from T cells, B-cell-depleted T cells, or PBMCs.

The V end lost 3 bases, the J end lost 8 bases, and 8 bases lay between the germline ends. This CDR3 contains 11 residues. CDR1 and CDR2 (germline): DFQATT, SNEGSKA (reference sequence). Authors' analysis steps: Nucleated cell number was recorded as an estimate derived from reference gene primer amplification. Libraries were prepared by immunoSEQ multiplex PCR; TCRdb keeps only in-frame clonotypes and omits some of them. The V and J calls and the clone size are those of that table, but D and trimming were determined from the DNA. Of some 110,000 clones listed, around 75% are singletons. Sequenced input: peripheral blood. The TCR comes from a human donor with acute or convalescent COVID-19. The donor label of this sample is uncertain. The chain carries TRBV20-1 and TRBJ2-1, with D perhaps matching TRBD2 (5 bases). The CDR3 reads CSARIGDEQFF. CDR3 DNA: TGCAGTGCTAGGATCGGGGATGAGCAGTTCTTC.